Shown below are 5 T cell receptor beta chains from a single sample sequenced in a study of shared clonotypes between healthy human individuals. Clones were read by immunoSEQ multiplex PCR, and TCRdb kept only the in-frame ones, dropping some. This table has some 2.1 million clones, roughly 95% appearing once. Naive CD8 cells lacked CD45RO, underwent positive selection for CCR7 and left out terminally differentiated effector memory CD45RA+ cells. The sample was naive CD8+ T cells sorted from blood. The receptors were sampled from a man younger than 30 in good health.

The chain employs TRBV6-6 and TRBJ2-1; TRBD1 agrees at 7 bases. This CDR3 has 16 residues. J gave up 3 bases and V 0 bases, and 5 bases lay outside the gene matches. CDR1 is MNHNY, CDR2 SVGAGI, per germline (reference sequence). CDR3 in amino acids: CASSYSRQGYYNEQFF. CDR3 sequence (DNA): TGTGCCAGCAGTTACTCCCGACAGGGCTACTACAATGAGCAGTTCTTC.

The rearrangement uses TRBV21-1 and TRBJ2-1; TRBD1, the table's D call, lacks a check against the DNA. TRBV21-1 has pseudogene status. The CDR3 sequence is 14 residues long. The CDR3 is CASSKALSDNEQFF. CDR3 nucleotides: TGTGCCAGCAGCAAAGCGCTGTCAGACAATGAGCAGTTCTTC.

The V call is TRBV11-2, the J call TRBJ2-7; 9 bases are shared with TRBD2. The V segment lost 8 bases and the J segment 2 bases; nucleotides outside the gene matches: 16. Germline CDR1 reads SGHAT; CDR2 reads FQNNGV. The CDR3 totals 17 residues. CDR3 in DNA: TGTGCCAGCGGCGGGGGGCCTAGCGGGACCTCGGCCTACGAGCAGTACTTC. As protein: CASGGGPSGTSAYEQYF.

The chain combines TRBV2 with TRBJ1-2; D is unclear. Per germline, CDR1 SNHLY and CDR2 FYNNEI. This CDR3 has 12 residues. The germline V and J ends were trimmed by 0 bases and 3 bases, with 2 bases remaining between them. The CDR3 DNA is TGTGCCAGCAGTGAAGCCGACTATGGCTACACCTTC. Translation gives CASSEADYGYTF.

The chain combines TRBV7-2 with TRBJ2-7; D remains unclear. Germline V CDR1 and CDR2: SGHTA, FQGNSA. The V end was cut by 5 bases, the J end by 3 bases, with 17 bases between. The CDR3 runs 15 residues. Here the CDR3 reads CASSPDWKRSYEQYF. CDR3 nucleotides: TGTGCCAGCAGCCCCGACTGGAAAAGAAGCTACGAGCAGTACTTC.